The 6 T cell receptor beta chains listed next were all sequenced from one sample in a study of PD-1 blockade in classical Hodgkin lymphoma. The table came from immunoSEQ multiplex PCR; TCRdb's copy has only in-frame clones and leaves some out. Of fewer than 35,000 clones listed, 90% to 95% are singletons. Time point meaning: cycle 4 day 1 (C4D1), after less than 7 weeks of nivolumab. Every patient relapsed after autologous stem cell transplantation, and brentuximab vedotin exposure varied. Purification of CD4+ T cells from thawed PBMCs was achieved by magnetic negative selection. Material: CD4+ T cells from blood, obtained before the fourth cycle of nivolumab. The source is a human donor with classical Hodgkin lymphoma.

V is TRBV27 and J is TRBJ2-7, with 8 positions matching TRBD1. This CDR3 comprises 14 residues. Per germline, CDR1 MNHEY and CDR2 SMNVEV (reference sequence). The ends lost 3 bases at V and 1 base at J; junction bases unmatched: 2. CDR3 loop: CASSFTGGSYEQYF. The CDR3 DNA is TGTGCCAGCAGTTTCACAGGGGGGTCCTACGAGCAGTACTTC.

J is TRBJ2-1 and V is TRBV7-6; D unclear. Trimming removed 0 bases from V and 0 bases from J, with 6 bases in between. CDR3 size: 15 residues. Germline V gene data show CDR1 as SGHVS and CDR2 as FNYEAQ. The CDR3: CASSLAGSSYNEQFF. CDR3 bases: TGTGCCAGCAGCTTAGCGGGAAGCTCCTACAATGAGCAGTTCTTC.

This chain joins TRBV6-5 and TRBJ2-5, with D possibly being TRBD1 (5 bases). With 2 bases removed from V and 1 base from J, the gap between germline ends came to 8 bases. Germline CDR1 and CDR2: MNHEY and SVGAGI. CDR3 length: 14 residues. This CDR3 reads CASSYGAVQETQYF. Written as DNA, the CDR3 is TGTGCCAGCAGTTACGGGGCAGTCCAAGAGACCCAGTACTTC.

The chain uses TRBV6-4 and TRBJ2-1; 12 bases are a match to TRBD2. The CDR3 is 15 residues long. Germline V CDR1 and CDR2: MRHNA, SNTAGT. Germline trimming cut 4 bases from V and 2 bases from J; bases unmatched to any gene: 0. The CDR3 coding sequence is TGTGCCAGCAGTGGGACTAGCGGGGCCTACAATGAGCAGTTCTTC. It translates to CASSGTSGAYNEQFF.

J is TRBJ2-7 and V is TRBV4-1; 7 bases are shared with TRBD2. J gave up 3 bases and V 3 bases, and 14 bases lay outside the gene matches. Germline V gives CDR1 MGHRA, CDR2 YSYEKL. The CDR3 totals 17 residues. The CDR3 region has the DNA TGCGCCAGCAGCCAGCCCATATTTGCGGGAGAAAACTACGAGCAGTACTTC. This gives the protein CASSQPIFAGENYEQYF.

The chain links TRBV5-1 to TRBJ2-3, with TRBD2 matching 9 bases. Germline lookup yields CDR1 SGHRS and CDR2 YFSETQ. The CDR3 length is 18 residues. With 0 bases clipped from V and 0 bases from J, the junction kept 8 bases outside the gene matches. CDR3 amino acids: CASSLVSSGTPSTDTQYF. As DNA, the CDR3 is TGCGCCAGCAGCTTGGTGTCTAGCGGGACCCCTAGCACAGATACGCAGTATTTT.